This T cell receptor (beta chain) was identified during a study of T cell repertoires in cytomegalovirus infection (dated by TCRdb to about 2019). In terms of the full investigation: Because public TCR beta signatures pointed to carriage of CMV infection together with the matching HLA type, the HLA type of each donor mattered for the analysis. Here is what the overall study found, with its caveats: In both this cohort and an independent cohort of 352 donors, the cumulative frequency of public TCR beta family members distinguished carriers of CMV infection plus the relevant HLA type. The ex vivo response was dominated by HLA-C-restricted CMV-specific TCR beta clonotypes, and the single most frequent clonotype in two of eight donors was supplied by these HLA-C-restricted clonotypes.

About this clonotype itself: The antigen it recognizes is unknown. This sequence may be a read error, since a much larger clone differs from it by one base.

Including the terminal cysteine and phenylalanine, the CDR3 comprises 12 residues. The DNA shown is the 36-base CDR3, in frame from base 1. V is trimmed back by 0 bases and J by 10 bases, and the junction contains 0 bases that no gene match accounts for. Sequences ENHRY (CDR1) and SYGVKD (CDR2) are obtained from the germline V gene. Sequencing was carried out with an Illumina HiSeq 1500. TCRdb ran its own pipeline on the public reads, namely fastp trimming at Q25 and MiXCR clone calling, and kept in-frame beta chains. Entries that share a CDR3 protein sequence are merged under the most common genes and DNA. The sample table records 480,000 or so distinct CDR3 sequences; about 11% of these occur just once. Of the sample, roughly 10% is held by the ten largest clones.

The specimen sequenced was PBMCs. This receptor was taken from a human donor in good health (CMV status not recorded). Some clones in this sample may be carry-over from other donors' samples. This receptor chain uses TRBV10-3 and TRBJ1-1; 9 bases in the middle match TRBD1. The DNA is TGTGCCATCAGTGAGTCGGGACAGGGAGCTTTCTTT. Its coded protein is CAISESGQGAFF.